Each of the 6 T cell receptor beta chains below was sequenced from the same sample in a study of T cell responses to AZD1222 COVID-19 vaccine. Method: immunoSEQ multiplex PCR; TCRdb's copy keeps in-frame clones and lacks some. The data hold under 90,000 clones, with 83% observed a single time. This specimen was peripheral blood, taken 28 days after the second AZD1222 dose. These receptors all come from an adult who received the AZD1222 COVID-19 vaccine.

V gene TRBV20-1 combines with J gene TRBJ2-3, with D unclear. This CDR3 spans 11 amino acids. V lost 3 bases and J lost 3, with 4 bases in between. Germline V gene sequence: CDR1 DFQATT, CDR2 SNEGSKA (reference sequence). The CDR3 DNA is TGCAGTGCTAGGTGGACAGATACGCAGTATTTT. It is translated as CSARWTDTQYF.

The V and J genes are TRBV28 and TRBJ2-5, with 10 bases aligning to TRBD2. J lost 4 bases, V lost 5 bases, and 19 bases had no gene match. This CDR3 has 19 residues. CDR1 is MDHEN and CDR2 is SYDVKM in the germline V gene. CDR3 in DNA: TGTGCCAGCAGTCCCTTAGTTTTAGCGGGAGGTTTTTATTCAGAGACCCAGTACTTC. Translation: CASSPLVLAGGFYSETQYF.

The chain recombines TRBV27 with TRBJ1-2, with TRBD1 identical over 11 bases. This CDR3 has 15 residues. V gave up 6 bases and J gave up 2 bases; unmatched junction bases: 5. Germline CDR1 and CDR2: MNHEY and SMNVEV (reference sequence). This CDR3 is CASSRTGGGNYGYTF. CDR3 sequence (DNA): TGTGCCAGCAGCCGGACAGGGGGCGGCAACTATGGCTACACCTTC.

The chain combines TRBV28 with TRBJ1-2; the match to TRBD1 covers 9 bases. Per the germline V gene, CDR1 is MDHEN and CDR2 is SYDVKM. V shed 4 bases, J shed 4 bases, and the junction held 7 bases outside the gene matches. This CDR3 is built from 15 residues. The CDR3 loop reads CASSSGTGPIYGYTF. For the CDR3, the DNA is TGTGCCAGCAGTTCCGGGACAGGGCCCATCTATGGCTACACCTTC.

This clone was counted only a few times. The chain carries TRBV30 and TRBJ1-5, with no clear D. This CDR3 has 14 amino acids. CDR1 is GTSNPN, CDR2 SVGIG, per germline (reference sequence). V was shortened by 1 base and J by 9 bases, with 16 bases between the two germline ends. The CDR3 sequence is CAWSDSHLAGPQHF. CDR3 in DNA: TGTGCCTGGAGTGACAGTCACCTCGCGGGGCCCCAGCATTTT.

The rearrangement joins TRBV19 to TRBJ1-6; a possible D gene is TRBD1 (5 bases). The CDR3 covers 15 residues. V shed 3 bases and J shed 6 bases, with 12 bases lying between them. The V gene's germline CDR1 is LNHDA and CDR2 SQIVND (reference sequence). Written as DNA, the CDR3 is TGTGCCAGTAGTATTGGGTCCAGGGTTAATTCACCCCTCCACTTT. Residues: CASSIGSRVNSPLHF.